This is a list of T cell receptor beta chains from one sample in a study of cytotoxic CD8 clonotypes in ibrutinib-treated CLL. Only in-frame clones appear in the TCRdb table, and some are missing; sequencing was by immunoSEQ multiplex PCR. In the table there are over 120,000 clones, approximately 80% of which are singletons. Sequenced here: PBMCs, sampled after 36 months of ibrutinib treatment. The receptors shown here come from a human donor with chronic lymphocytic leukemia. CDR3s include the opening cysteine and the closing phenylalanine or tryptophan. Each record gives: D gene, clone size, J gene, V gene, CDR3 DNA, CDR3 protein. A D gene is named only where the DNA matches it firmly. Clone size, where shown, is once, few, many, or a class for clones that have expanded.

NA,once,TRBJ2-6,TRBV10-3,TGTGCCATCAGTGACCTGAACTCTGGGGCCAACGTCCTGACTTTC,CAISDLNSGANVLTF
NA,NA,TRBJ2-2,TRBV30,TGTGCCTGGGCCCGGGACACGGACACCGGGGAGCTGTTTTTT,CAWARDTDTGELFF
NA,NA,TRBJ1-6,TRBV5-1,TGCGCCAGCAGCCTGGGACTCGCGACCTTTAATTCACCCCTCCACTTT,CASSLGLATFNSPLHF
NA,NA,TRBJ1-2,TRBV5-5,TGTGCCAGCAGCCCCTTGGGTGGGGATGGCTACACCTTC,CASSPLGGDGYTF
NA,NA,TRBJ1-5,TRBV19,TGTGCCAGTAGTATAGTGGGTGCCAATCAGCCCCAGCATTTT,CASSIVGANQPQHF
NA,NA,TRBJ1-2,TRBV11-3,TGTGCCAGCAGCTTCGCCAGGGCGAGGCTCTATGGCTACACCTTC,CASSFARARLYGYTF
NA,NA,TRBJ2-7,TRBV28,TGTGCCAGCAGTTTATTATCGGGGTCCAACGAGCAGTACTTC,CASSLLSGSNEQYF
NA,NA,TRBJ2-5,TRBV2,TGTGCCAGCAGTGTGGGGACTCAGACCCAGTACTTC,CASSVGTQTQYF
TRBD1,NA,TRBJ1-2,TRBV29-1,TGCAGCGTTGAAGGGGGACAGGGGGCTGATGGCTACACCTTC,CSVEGGQGADGYTF
TRBD2,NA,TRBJ2-2,TRBV5-1,TGCGCCAGTAAACTTAGCGGGGAGAACACCGGGGAGCTGTTTTTT,CASKLSGENTGELFF
NA,NA,TRBJ2-2,TRBV5-1,TGCGCCAGCAGCTTTCGGACAGACCTAACCGGGGAGCTGTTTTTT,CASSFRTDLTGELFF
NA,NA,TRBJ2-7,TRBV5-1,TGCGCCAGCAGCTTGGGTCAGGGGGGCGAGCAGTACTTC,CASSLGQGGEQYF
NA,NA,TRBJ2-2,TRBV5-1,TGCGCCAGCAGCTTGGTAGGCGCCGGGGAGCTGTTTTTT,CASSLVGAGELFF
NA,once,TRBJ2-3,TRBV6-5,TGTGCCAGCAGTTACTCGTGGGACCTAGGGCCAGATACGCAGTATTTT,CASSYSWDLGPDTQYF
TRBD1,NA,TRBJ1-6,TRBV5-4,TGTGCCAGCAGGGCAGGGGGCAAAAATTCACCCCTCCACTTT,CASRAGGKNSPLHF
NA,NA,TRBJ2-7,TRBV18,TGTGCCAGCTCACGGAATTTTGGTAAGGACGAGCAGTACTTC,CASSRNFGKDEQYF
NA,NA,TRBJ2-7,TRBV4-1,TGCGCCAGCAGACCCAAGATTCTCGTAGGGCAGACCTACGAGCAGTACTTC,CASRPKILVGQTYEQYF
TRBD1,few,TRBJ1-1,TRBV7-2,TGTGCCAGCAGCTCACAGGGGACGAACACTGAAGCTTTCTTT,CASSSQGTNTEAFF
NA,NA,TRBJ1-1,TRBV2,TGTGCCACACGACAACAGCGACTGGGCGCTGAAGCTTTCTTT,CATRQQRLGAEAFF
NA,NA,TRBJ2-1,TRBV7-7,TGTGCCAGCAGCTTAGTTTATCGTAAAGACAATGAGCAGTTCTTC,CASSLVYRKDNEQFF
NA,NA,TRBJ1-4,TRBV6-5,TGTGCCAGCAGTTACTCCTTATTCCCGGTTAATGAAAAACTGTTTTTT,CASSYSLFPVNEKLFF
TRBD1,NA,TRBJ1-1,TRBV5-1,TGCGCCAGCAGCTGGATACAGGGGCTGAACACTGAAGCTTTCTTT,CASSWIQGLNTEAFF
NA,NA,TRBJ1-2,TRBV5-5,TGTGCCAGCAGCCCGGATCTCCCTGGGACATCGGCCTATGGCTACACCTTC,CASSPDLPGTSAYGYTF
NA,NA,TRBJ2-7,TRBV10-2,TGCGCCAGCAAACAGTCGGGATGGGGTTACGAGCAGTACTTC,CASKQSGWGYEQYF
NA,NA,TRBJ2-7,TRBV5-8,TGTGCCAGCAGCTTGGGGGGGGCCTCCTACGAGCAGTACTTC,CASSLGGASYEQYF
NA,NA,TRBJ2-3,TRBV7-9,TGTGCCAGCAGCTCTCGCACAGATACGCAGTATTTT,CASSSRTDTQYF
NA,NA,TRBJ2-5,TRBV7-9,TGTGCCAGCAGCTCCACCCTTGGCCGCCCCCAAGAGACCCAGTACTTC,CASSSTLGRPQETQYF
NA,NA,TRBJ2-6,TRBV11-2,TGTGCCAGCAGCTTAGGGCGCGGACAGCGAAATTACGGGGCCAACGTCCTGACTTTC,CASSLGRGQRNYGANVLTF
NA,NA,TRBJ2-7,TRBV5-1,TGCGCCAGCAGCTTTTCCACCGGGGACGAGCAGTACTTC,CASSFSTGDEQYF
NA,few,TRBJ2-7,TRBV13,TGTGCCAGCAGCCTGACACTCGGCGGGTACGAGCAGTACTTC,CASSLTLGGYEQYF
TRBD1,NA,TRBJ1-4,TRBV2,TGTGCCAGCAACGCCAGGGGGACTAATGAAAAACTGTTTTTT,CASNARGTNEKLFF
TRBD2,NA,TRBJ2-1,TRBV2,TGTGCCAGCAGTGACATAGCGGGAGTAGAGCAGTTCTTC,CASSDIAGVEQFF
NA,NA,TRBJ2-7,TRBV29-1,TGCAGCGTCGGTATGCGGGTCGGAGACAGGCCTTCCTACGAGCAGTACTTC,CSVGMRVGDRPSYEQYF
TRBD2,NA,TRBJ2-3,TRBV4-2,TGTGCCAGCAGCCAAGGTGCGGGAGGGCCCTCTGTGACAGATACGCAGTATTTT,CASSQGAGGPSVTDTQYF
TRBD1,NA,TRBJ1-6,TRBV15,TGTGCCACCAGCAGCCGACAGGGATGGAATTCACCCCTCCACTTT,CATSSRQGWNSPLHF
NA,NA,TRBJ2-7,TRBV7-9,TGTGCCAGCAGCTCGGGACTCTTCGAGCAGTACTTC,CASSSGLFEQYF
NA,NA,TRBJ2-5,TRBV30,TGTGCCTGGAAATCGGGTCTCGGGTCTGGACGGCACCAAGAGACCCAGTACTTC,CAWKSGLGSGRHQETQYF
NA,few,TRBJ1-5,TRBV7-9,TGTGCCAGCAGCTTAACCACCAATCAGCCCCAGCATTTT,CASSLTTNQPQHF
NA,NA,TRBJ1-5,TRBV28,TGTGCCAGCAGTTCGGGGTTCTATAGCAATCAGCCCCAGCATTTT,CASSSGFYSNQPQHF
TRBD1,few,TRBJ1-4,TRBV30,TGTGCCTGGACCCTCCGGGCAGGGGGCAGGGAAAAACTGTTTTTT,CAWTLRAGGREKLFF